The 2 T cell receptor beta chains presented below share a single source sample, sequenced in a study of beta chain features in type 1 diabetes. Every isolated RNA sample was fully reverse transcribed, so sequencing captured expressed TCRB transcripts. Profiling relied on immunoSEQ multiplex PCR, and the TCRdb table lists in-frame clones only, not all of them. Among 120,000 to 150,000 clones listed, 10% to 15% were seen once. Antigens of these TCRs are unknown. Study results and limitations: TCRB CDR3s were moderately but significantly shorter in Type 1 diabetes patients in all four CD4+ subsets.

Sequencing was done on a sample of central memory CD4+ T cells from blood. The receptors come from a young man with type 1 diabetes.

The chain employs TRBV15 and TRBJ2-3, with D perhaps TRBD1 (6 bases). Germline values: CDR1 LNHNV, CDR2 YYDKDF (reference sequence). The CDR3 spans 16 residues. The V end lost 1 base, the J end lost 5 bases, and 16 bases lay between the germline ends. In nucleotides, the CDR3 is TGTGCCACCAGCAGAGGGGATACAGGGAAAGGAGATACGCAGTATTTT. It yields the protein CATSRGDTGKGDTQYF.

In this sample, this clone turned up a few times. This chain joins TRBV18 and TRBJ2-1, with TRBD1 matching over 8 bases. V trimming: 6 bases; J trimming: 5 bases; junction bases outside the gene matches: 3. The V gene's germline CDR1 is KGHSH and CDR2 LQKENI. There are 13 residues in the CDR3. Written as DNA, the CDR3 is TGTGCCAGCTCTCTGACAGGGGACAATGAGCAGTTCTTC. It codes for CASSLTGDNEQFF. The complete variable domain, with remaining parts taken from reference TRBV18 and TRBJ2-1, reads NAGVMQNPRHLVRRRGQEARLRCSPMKGHSHVYWYRQLPEEGLKFMVYLQKENIIDESGMPKERFSAEFPKEGPSILRIQQVVRGDSAAYFCASSLTGDNEQFFGPGTRLTVL.